This record covers a single TCR beta chain. Its antigen is currently unknown. The source of the sample is a study of CD8+ T cells in alopecia areata. RNA extraction was followed by reverse transcription into cDNA, which acted as the sequencing template. Clones were read by immunoSEQ multiplex PCR, and TCRdb kept only the in-frame ones, dropping some. The table shows over 150,000 clones, with roughly 60% occurring only once. Germline loops: CDR1 MNHEY, CDR2 SMNVEV (reference sequence). V lost 6 bases and J lost 16, with 16 bases in between. The CDR3 loop spans 12 amino acids. Findings and limits, study-wide: Especially in alopecia totalis/universalis, lesional scalp showed greater clonality than normal scalp did.

This TCR was recovered from a human donor with alopecia areata. The material was CD4+ T cells sorted from blood, obtained at week 0. The J gene is TRBJ1-6, the V gene TRBV27; D is unresolved. CDR3 protein: CASSTTYDELHF. The CDR3 DNA follows: TGTGCCAGCAGCACCACCTACGACGAACTCCACTTT.